The present TCR beta chain was sequenced within a study of radiotherapy plus CTLA-4 blockade in lung cancer. TCRdb's copy holds only in-frame clones and misses some; the assay was immunoSEQ multiplex PCR. The sample consists of tens of thousands of clones, 70% to 80% of them appearing once. General study results and limits: In blood, TCR clones derived from the tumor expanded after radiotherapy plus ipilimumab.

CTLA-4 blockade with ipilimumab, together with focal radiation, was given to patients with chemo-refractory metastatic non-small-cell lung cancer. Comments on this clone: The target antigen is unknown.

This TCR came from a human donor with non-small cell lung cancer that progressed on radiotherapy plus ipilimumab. The sequences come from peripheral blood, collected from a patient treated with radiotherapy plus ipilimumab.

The CDR3 nucleotides are TGTGCCAGCAGCTCAATTAGCGGGAGGGCCTCCGGGGAGCTGTTTTTT. Its translation: CASSSISGRASGELFF. The chain recombines TRBV9 with TRBJ2-2, with 11 bases fitting TRBD2. Per germline, CDR1 SGDLS and CDR2 YYNGEE. The CDR3 contains 16 residues. V was pared by 4 bases and J by 6 bases, with 8 bases of the junction left unmatched.